Below, one T cell receptor beta chain is given with its context. Participant ages covered roughly 18 to 89 years across 25 or so US areas. Participants were placed into cohorts based on the clinical history they reported. Two negative PCRs, clearance, or symptom resolution were required of recovered Cohort 3 donors. The data are from a study of blood T cell repertoires in COVID-19. Background on the study: Nucleic acid was either cDNA or gDNA, and it came from T cells, B-cell-depleted T cells, or PBMCs.

The germline gives CDR1 MNHNY, CDR2 SVGAGI (reference sequence). CDR3 size: 15 residues. Trimming took off 2 bases at V and 2 bases at J, with 12 bases between the two ends. Clones were sequenced by immunoSEQ multiplex PCR, and TCRdb holds only the in-frame ones, with some missing. The sample includes some 250,000 clones, 80% to 90% of them seen just once. Sequences were obtained from PBMCs or T cells enriched from blood (not recorded which). The TCR comes from a woman between 45 and 60 years old who had recovered from COVID-19. The rearrangement links TRBV6-6 to TRBJ1-2; D is undetermined. CDR3 sequence reads: CASSYPNGVNYGYTF. CDR3 in DNA: TGTGCCAGCAGTTACCCCAACGGTGTGAACTATGGCTACACCTTC.